This T cell receptor (beta chain) is drawn from a study of T cell responses to AZD1222 COVID-19 vaccine. Data came from immunoSEQ multiplex PCR; TCRdb stores just in-frame clones and leaves some out. The top ten hold 6.9% of the sample, which has about 160,000 clones, approximately 92% seen once. V dropped 1 base and J dropped 2 bases, with 7 bases sitting between them. CDR1 SGDLS and CDR2 YYNGEE come from the germline V gene. The CDR3 covers 13 residues. The J gene is TRBJ2-7, the V gene TRBV9; D unresolved. Source: peripheral blood, taken on day 0 of AZD1222 vaccination. This clonotype was obtained from an adult in good health. This chain's CDR3 is CASSVSPAYEQYF. The DNA for the CDR3 is TGTGCCAGCAGCGTATCCCCAGCCTACGAGCAGTACTTC.